This T cell receptor beta chain was sequenced in a study of spatial heterogeneity in lung cancer. This clonotype was detected ten times or more. Time point defined: blood at routine non-recurrence follow-up after resection. This CDR3 is built from 15 residues. Germline V lookup: CDR1 DFQATT, CDR2 SNEGSKA (reference sequence). Trimming pared 5 bases from V and 0 bases from J, leaving 15 bases between. Via MiXCR, TCRdb re-called the 5' RACE reads, giving one row per CDR3 protein. This table has some 10,000 distinct CDR3 sequences, 10% appearing once. This sequence originates from a female donor with early-stage non-small cell lung cancer. The rearrangement joins TRBV20-1 to TRBJ2-3; tentatively, D is TRBD2 (5 bases). The sequencing here drew on PBMCs, taken at follow-up. The CDR3 DNA reads as TGCAGTGCTGGGGTTGTAGCGCCAAGCACAGATACGCAGTATTTT. Its protein is CSAGVVAPSTDTQYF.